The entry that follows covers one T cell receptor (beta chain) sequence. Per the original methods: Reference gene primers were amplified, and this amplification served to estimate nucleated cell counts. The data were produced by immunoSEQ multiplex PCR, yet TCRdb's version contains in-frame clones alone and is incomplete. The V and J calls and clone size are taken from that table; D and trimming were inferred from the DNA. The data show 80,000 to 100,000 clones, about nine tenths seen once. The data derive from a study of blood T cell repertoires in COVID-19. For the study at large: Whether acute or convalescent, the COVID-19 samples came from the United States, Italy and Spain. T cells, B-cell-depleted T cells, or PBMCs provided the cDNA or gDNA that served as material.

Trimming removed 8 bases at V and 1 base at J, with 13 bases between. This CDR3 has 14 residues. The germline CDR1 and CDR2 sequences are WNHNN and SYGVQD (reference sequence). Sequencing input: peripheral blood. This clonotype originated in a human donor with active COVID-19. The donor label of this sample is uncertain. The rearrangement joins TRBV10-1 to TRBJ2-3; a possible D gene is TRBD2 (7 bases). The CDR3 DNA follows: TGCGCCAGCTCCCCGGGGGGCCGCACAGATACGCAGTATTTT. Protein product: CASSPGGRTDTQYF.